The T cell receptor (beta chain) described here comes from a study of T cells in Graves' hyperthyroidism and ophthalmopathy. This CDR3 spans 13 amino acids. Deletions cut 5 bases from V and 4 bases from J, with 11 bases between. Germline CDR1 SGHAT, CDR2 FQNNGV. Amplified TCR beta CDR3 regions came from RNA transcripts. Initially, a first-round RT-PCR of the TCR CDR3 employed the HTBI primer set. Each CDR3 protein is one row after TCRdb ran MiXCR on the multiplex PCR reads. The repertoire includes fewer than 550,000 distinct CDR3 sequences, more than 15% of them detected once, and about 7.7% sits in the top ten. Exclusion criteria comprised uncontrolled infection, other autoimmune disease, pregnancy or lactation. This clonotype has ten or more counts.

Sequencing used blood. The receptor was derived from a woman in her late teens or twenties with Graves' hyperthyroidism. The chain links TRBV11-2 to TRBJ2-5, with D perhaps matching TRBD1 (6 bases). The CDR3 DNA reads TGTGCCAGCAGCACAGGGTTGGGAGAGACCCAGTACTTC. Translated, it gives CASSTGLGETQYF.